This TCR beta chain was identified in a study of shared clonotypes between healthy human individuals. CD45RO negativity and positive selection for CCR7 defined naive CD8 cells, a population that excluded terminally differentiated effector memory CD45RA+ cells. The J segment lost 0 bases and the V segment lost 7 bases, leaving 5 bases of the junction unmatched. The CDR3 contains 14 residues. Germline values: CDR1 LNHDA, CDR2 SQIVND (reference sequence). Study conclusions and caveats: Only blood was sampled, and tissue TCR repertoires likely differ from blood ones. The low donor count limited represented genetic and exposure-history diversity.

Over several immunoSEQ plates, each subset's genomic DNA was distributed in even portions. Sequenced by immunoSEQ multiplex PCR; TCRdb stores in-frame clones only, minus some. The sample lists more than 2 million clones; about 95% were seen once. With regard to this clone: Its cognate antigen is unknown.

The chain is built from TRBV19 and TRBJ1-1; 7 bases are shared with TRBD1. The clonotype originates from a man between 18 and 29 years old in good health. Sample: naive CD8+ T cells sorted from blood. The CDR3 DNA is TGTGCCAGTACCTTACAGGGGCTGAACACTGAAGCTTTCTTT. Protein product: CASTLQGLNTEAFF.